These 25 T cell receptor beta chains were sequenced from one sample in a study of blood T cell repertoires in COVID-19. Sequencing used immunoSEQ multiplex PCR; TCRdb keeps in-frame clones, though not all of them. The sample holds 200,000 to 250,000 clones, 75% to 85% seen once. What was sequenced was PBMCs or T cells enriched from blood (not recorded which). Source of these receptors: a man aged 40-49 years who had recovered from COVID-19.

Only a few counts were recorded for this clone. CDR3 sequence reads: CASSQEGNRGAFF. In DNA form, the CDR3 reads TGTGCCAGCAGCCAAGAAGGGAATCGGGGGGCTTTCTTT. The rearrangement joins TRBV3-1 (or the pseudogene TRBV3-2) to TRBJ1-1, with a tentative D call TRBD1 (5 bases). Trimming took 0 bases from V and 11 from J, leaving 13 bases between them. This CDR3 spans 13 amino acids. The germline V gene encodes CDR1 LGHDT and CDR2 YNNKEL (reference sequence).

J is TRBJ1-1 and V is TRBV18, with 9 nucleotides matching TRBD1. The CDR3 spans 15 residues. V lost 3 bases to trimming and J lost 3 bases; unmatched junction nucleotides: 5. The germline V gene has CDR1 KGHSH and CDR2 LQKENI. The CDR3 protein is CASSPGQGPDTEAFF. In nucleotides, the CDR3 is TGTGCCAGCTCACCGGGACAGGGTCCCGACACTGAAGCTTTCTTT.

A few counts support this clone. This chain connects TRBV30 to TRBJ1-6; maybe TRBD1 (6 bases). V lost 1 base and J 2 bases, leaving 12 bases between the germline ends. Germline-derived CDR1 and CDR2 are GTSNPN and SVGIG (reference sequence). The length of the CDR3 is 16 residues. The CDR3 region has the DNA TGTGCCTGGAGTGACTGGGGACAAACCTATAATTCACCCCTCCACTTT. Amino acid sequence: CAWSDWGQTYNSPLHF.

The V gene is TRBV27, the J gene TRBJ2-7; TRBD1 matches 11 bases. The CDR3 runs to 16 residues. The ends lost 2 bases at V and 3 bases at J; junction bases unmatched: 6. Germline values: CDR1 MNHEY, CDR2 SMNVEV (reference sequence). As DNA, the CDR3 is TGTGCCAGCAGTTTAGGGACAGGGGGTATCGGCTACGAGCAGTACTTC. Its translation: CASSLGTGGIGYEQYF.

J is TRBJ1-2 and V is TRBV6-5; TRBD1 might be the D (6 bases). With 4 bases removed from V and 7 bases from J, the gap between germline ends came to 10 bases. Germline V lookup: CDR1 MNHEY, CDR2 SVGAGI. CDR3 length: 12 residues. The CDR3 spells CASSSGGGGYTF. CDR3 DNA: TGTGCCAGCAGTTCGGGGGGCGGTGGCTACACCTTC.

V is TRBV18 and J is TRBJ1-2; D is unclear. Germline V lookup: CDR1 KGHSH, CDR2 LQKENI. Trimming removed 3 bases at V and 0 bases at J, with 26 bases between. The length of the CDR3 is 20 residues. As DNA, the CDR3 is TGTGCCAGCTCACCTACCCGGCCCTCGAATCGAGGTTCAGCTAACTATGGCTACACCTTC. Translated: CASSPTRPSNRGSANYGYTF.

This clone showed up just once. This sequence joins TRBV11-3 and TRBJ2-1; D is possibly TRBD1 (5 bases). CDR1 is SGHNT, CDR2 YENEEA, per germline. The CDR3 is 13 residues long. Trimming pared 2 bases from V and 9 bases from J, leaving 11 bases between. This CDR3 reads CASSLLRAGEQFF. The CDR3 bases are TGTGCCAGCAGCTTACTCAGGGCCGGTGAGCAGTTCTTC.

A note on this clone: Germline is not matched at one junction end, which may reflect a read error. This chain joins TRBV9 and TRBJ1-2; D may be TRBD1 (5 bases). Germline lookup yields CDR1 SGDLS and CDR2 YYNGEE. The CDR3 has 12 amino acids. Written as DNA, the CDR3 is TGTGCCAGCAGCGTAGGCGGGGGGTTGCCTCTCTTC. This codes for CASSVGGGLPLF.

This sequence joins TRBV30 and TRBJ1-1; 8 nucleotides match TRBD1. After removal of 5 bases from V and 7 bases from J, the junction contained 15 bases not matched to a gene. Germline CDR1 is GTSNPN and CDR2 is SVGIG (reference sequence). CDR3 length: 15 amino acids. DNA of the CDR3: TGTGCCTGGCTCACAGGGGGTACCGACACTAGTGAAGCTTTCTTT. Encoded protein: CAWLTGGTDTSEAFF.

This sequence joins TRBV2 and TRBJ2-5, with unresolved D. The CDR3 extends over 13 amino acids. Trimming stripped 6 bases from V and 5 bases from J, with 13 bases between. Germline V gene lookup returns CDR1 SNHLY and CDR2 FYNNEI. The CDR3 region has the DNA TGTGCCAGCAGCGGATTCCCCGGGGAGACCCAGTACTTC. Amino acid sequence: CASSGFPGETQYF.

The rearrangement uses TRBV7-8 and TRBJ1-1; D is ambiguous. The CDR3 is 13 amino acids. Trimming left V 3 bases short and J 8 bases short, with 13 bases between. From germline, CDR1 is SGHVS and CDR2 FQNEAQ. The CDR3 loop reads CASSFNRLEEAFF. In DNA, the CDR3 is TGTGCCAGCAGCTTTAATAGGCTGGAGGAAGCTTTCTTT.

This clone has only a few counts. The CDR3 coding sequence is TGCGCCAGCAGCACACGTCGATCAGACAGGAGCGGGAGTCGATACAATGAGCAGTTCTTC. It is translated as CASSTRRSDRSGSRYNEQFF. The chain couples TRBV5-1 to TRBJ2-1; 8 nucleotides agree with TRBD2. CDR1 and CDR2 (germline): SGHRS, YFSETQ. The ends lost 4 bases at V and 4 bases at J; junction bases unmatched: 22. The CDR3 consists of 20 residues.

Only one count was recorded for this clone. The chain combines TRBV12-3 or TRBV12-4 with TRBJ1-2; 7 bases agree with TRBD1. The CDR3 consists of 13 residues. V trimming: 7 bases; J trimming: 7 bases; junction bases outside the gene matches: 9. For the CDR3, the DNA is TGTGCCAGCACCCCACAGGGGTGGGGTGGCTACACCTTC. Translating gives CASTPQGWGGYTF.

V gene TRBV5-5 combines with J gene TRBJ2-1; TRBD1 agrees at 8 bases. The CDR3 totals 17 residues. The V and J ends lost 4 bases and 5 bases, in that order; junction bases with no gene match: 14. Germline assignment: CDR1 SGHKS and CDR2 YYEKEE (reference sequence). The CDR3 sequence: CASSNLQGQGRNNEQFF. The DNA of the CDR3 is TGTGCCAGCAGCAACCTTCAAGGACAGGGAAGAAACAATGAGCAGTTCTTC.

The V gene is TRBV18, the J gene TRBJ1-2, with a tentative D call TRBD1 (5 bases). Germline loops: CDR1 KGHSH, CDR2 LQKENI. The CDR3 runs 13 residues. Trimming shortened V by 2 bases and J by 6 bases, and 10 bases separated the two germline ends. CDR3 loop: CASSPGRVDGYTF. The CDR3 nucleotides read TGTGCCAGCTCACCAGGCAGGGTGGATGGCTACACCTTC. Based on the CDR3 plus reference TRBV18 and TRBJ1-2, the full variable domain is NAGVMQNPRHLVRRRGQEARLRCSPMKGHSHVYWYRQLPEEGLKFMVYLQKENIIDESGMPKERFSAEFPKEGPSILRIQQVVRGDSAAYFCASSPGRVDGYTFGSGTRLTVV.

This chain joins TRBV3-1 (or the pseudogene TRBV3-2) and TRBJ2-5, with 9 positions matching TRBD1. The J segment lost 2 bases and the V segment lost 4 bases, leaving 8 bases of the junction unmatched. CDR3 length: 16 residues. Germline V gene sequence: CDR1 LGHDT, CDR2 YNNKEL (reference sequence). CDR3 residues: CASSPQGTGYQETQYF. For the CDR3, the DNA is TGTGCCAGCAGCCCCCAAGGGACAGGGTATCAAGAGACCCAGTACTTC.

J is TRBJ1-5 and V is TRBV19, with 10 bases identical to TRBD1. The V and J ends lost 5 bases and 5 bases, in that order; junction bases with no gene match: 9. The germline gives CDR1 LNHDA, CDR2 SQIVND (reference sequence). CDR3 size: 16 residues. CDR3 residues: CASSHDGTGVDQPQHF. The DNA of the CDR3 is TGTGCCAGTAGTCACGACGGGACAGGGGTAGATCAGCCCCAGCATTTT. The whole variable domain, remainder taken from reference TRBV19 and TRBJ1-5, is DGGITQSPKYLFRKEGQNVTLSCEQNLNHDAMYWYRQDPGQGLRLIYYSQIVNDFQKGDIAEGYSVSREKKESFPLTVTSAQKNPTAFYLCASSHDGTGVDQPQHFGDGTRLSIL.

The rearrangement joins TRBV5-5 to TRBJ2-1, with D possibly being TRBD2 (5 bases). The CDR3 has 16 residues. Trimming shortened V by 4 bases and J by 6 bases, and 20 bases separated the two germline ends. Germline V gives CDR1 SGHKS, CDR2 YYEKEE (reference sequence). This CDR3 reads CASSPQFRRQFNEQFF. The CDR3 DNA is TGTGCCAGCAGCCCCCAGTTCCGGAGGCAGTTCAATGAGCAGTTCTTC.

The genes are TRBV20-1 and TRBJ1-3; possibly TRBD1 for D (5 bases). V gave up 3 bases and J gave up 4 bases, with 16 bases separating them. Germline-derived CDR1 and CDR2 are DFQATT and SNEGSKA (reference sequence). This CDR3 has 15 amino acids. The CDR3 DNA reads as TGCAGTGCTAGTACCGACAGACCCTTAGGAAACACCATATATTTT. Translating gives CSASTDRPLGNTIYF.

This CDR3 reads CASSLEAGVTYEQYF. CDR3 DNA sequence: TGCGCCAGCAGCTTGGAGGCGGGGGTCACCTACGAGCAGTACTTC. The rearrangement uses TRBV5-1 and TRBJ2-7; 7 bases match TRBD2. This CDR3 spans 15 amino acids. The V gene end was trimmed by 0 bases and the J gene end by 2 bases; junction bases not matched to a gene: 5. Germline V gene sequence: CDR1 SGHRS, CDR2 YFSETQ.

The rearrangement joins TRBV18 to TRBJ2-7, with TRBD1 matching 9 bases. Germline V gene sequence: CDR1 KGHSH, CDR2 LQKENI. The junction had 13 bases not matched to a gene; V was cut back by 3 bases and J by 7 bases. This CDR3 has 16 residues. The CDR3 loop is CASSPKSTGTGNEQYF. The CDR3 region has the DNA TGTGCCAGCTCACCGAAATCGACCGGGACAGGGAATGAGCAGTACTTC. Based on the CDR3 plus reference TRBV18 and TRBJ2-7, the full variable domain is NAGVMQNPRHLVRRRGQEARLRCSPMKGHSHVYWYRQLPEEGLKFMVYLQKENIIDESGMPKERFSAEFPKEGPSILRIQQVVRGDSAAYFCASSPKSTGTGNEQYFGPGTRLTVT.

V gene TRBV29-1 combines with J gene TRBJ2-1; 8 bases map to TRBD1. The CDR3 runs 17 residues. Germline V gene data show CDR1 as SQVTM and CDR2 as ANQGSEA. V dropped 6 bases and J dropped 0; count of bases not matched to a gene: 13. The chain's CDR3 is CSVRVQGARGSYNEQFF. In DNA form, the CDR3 reads TGCAGCGTACGGGTCCAGGGGGCCAGGGGCTCCTACAATGAGCAGTTCTTC.

The V and J genes are TRBV19 and TRBJ1-5, with a possible D match to TRBD1 (6 bases). The V gene lost 6 bases and the J gene lost 5 bases, with 8 bases spanning the gap. There are 12 residues in the CDR3. The germline V gene encodes CDR1 LNHDA and CDR2 SQIVND (reference sequence). CDR3 loop: CASRGADQPQHF. Here the CDR3 DNA reads TGTGCCAGTAGGGGGGCCGATCAGCCCCAGCATTTT.

The chain recombines TRBV7-6 with TRBJ1-6; 10 nucleotides line up with TRBD1. There are 14 residues in the CDR3. J was trimmed by 12 bases and V by 1 base; bases with no gene match: 3. Germline V gene data show CDR1 as SGHVS and CDR2 as FNYEAQ. CDR3 sequence: CASSLGTGGEPLHF. CDR3 DNA sequence: TGTGCCAGCAGCTTAGGGACAGGGGGAGAACCCCTCCACTTT. The variable domain in full, completed from reference TRBV7-6 and TRBJ1-6, reads GAGVSQSPRYKVTKRGQDVALRCDPISGHVSLYWYRQALGQGPEFLTYFNYEAQQDKSGLPNDRFSAERPEGSISTLTIQRTEQRDSAMYRCASSLGTGGEPLHFGNGTRLTVT.

V gene TRBV23-1 combines with J gene TRBJ2-2; no firm D call. TRBV23-1 is reported as an ORF; its role is uncertain. This CDR3 is built from 12 residues. V dropped 5 bases and J dropped 6 bases, with 7 bases sitting between them. Here the CDR3 DNA reads TGCGCCAGCAGTTGTAGCCCCGGGGAGCTGTTTTTT. Protein sequence: CASSCSPGELFF.